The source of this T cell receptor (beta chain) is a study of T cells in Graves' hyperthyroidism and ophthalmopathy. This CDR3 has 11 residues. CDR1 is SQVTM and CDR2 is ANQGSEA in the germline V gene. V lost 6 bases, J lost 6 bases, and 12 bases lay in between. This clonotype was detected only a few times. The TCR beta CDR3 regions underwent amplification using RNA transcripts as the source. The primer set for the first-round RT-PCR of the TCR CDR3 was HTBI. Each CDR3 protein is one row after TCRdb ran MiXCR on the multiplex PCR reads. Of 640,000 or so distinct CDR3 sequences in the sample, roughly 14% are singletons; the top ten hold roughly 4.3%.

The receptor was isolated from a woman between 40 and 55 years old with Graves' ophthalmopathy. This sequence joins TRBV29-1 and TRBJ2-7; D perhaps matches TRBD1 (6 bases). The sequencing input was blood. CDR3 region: CSVSQGSEQYF. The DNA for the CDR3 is TGCAGCGTGTCACAGGGTAGCGAGCAGTACTTC.